The 10 T cell receptor beta chains below were found in one sample sequenced in a study of cytomegalovirus exposure and HLA in healthy donors. The PCR ran on 60 Vbeta and 13 Jbeta primers. Profiled with immunoSEQ multiplex PCR; TCRdb holds only in-frame clones, not every one. The table shows 150,000 to 200,000 clones, with around three quarters occurring only once. The sequenced sample consisted of PBMCs. These receptors all stem from a woman in her twenties or thirties in good health and CMV-seronegative.

The chain couples TRBV7-9 to TRBJ1-2; 8 nucleotides agree with TRBD1. Germline CDR1 reads SEHNR; CDR2 reads FQNEAQ (reference sequence). There are 13 residues in the CDR3. V was pared by 5 bases and J by 9 bases, with 8 bases of the junction left unmatched. CDR3 in amino acids: CASSLGQGFSYTF. CDR3 nucleotide sequence: TGTGCCAGCAGCCTCGGACAGGGATTTAGCTACACCTTC.

CDR3 sequence reads: CASSRNRDPGTQYF. The CDR3 region has the DNA TGTGCCAGCAGCCGAAACAGGGATCCAGGGACCCAGTACTTC. The chain links TRBV13 to TRBJ2-5; D is possibly TRBD1 (6 bases). The CDR3 is 14 residues long. Germline lookup yields CDR1 PRHDT and CDR2 FYEKMQ (reference sequence). Trimming removed 5 bases from V and 7 bases from J, with 17 bases in between.

The chain employs TRBV4-3 and TRBJ1-2, with 8 bases aligning to TRBD1. Trimming at V came to 1 base and at J to 8 bases, leaving 9 bases not matched to a gene. The germline V gene has CDR1 LGHNA and CDR2 YSLEER. CDR3 length: 15 amino acids. The CDR3 DNA is TGCGCCAGCAGCCAAGCGGCAGGGGGCGCTTGGGGCTACACCTTC. It yields the protein CASSQAAGGAWGYTF.

This clone turned up a few times. The V gene is TRBV2, the J gene TRBJ1-5, with a possible D match to TRBD1 (5 bases). The CDR3 spans 16 residues. Germline values: CDR1 SNHLY, CDR2 FYNNEI. V was pared by 6 bases and J by 0 bases, with 15 bases between. CDR3 region: CASRWGGSYSNQPQHF. CDR3 nucleotide sequence: TGTGCCAGCAGGTGGGGGGGGTCTTATAGCAATCAGCCCCAGCATTTT.

The gene calls are TRBV25-1 and TRBJ1-1, with 7 nucleotides matching TRBD1. CDR3 length equals 15 residues. After removal of 6 bases from V and 3 bases from J, the junction contained 10 bases not matched to a gene. Per germline, CDR1 MGHDK and CDR2 SYGVNS. CDR3 in amino acids: CASRVNRGGDTEAFF. CDR3 DNA: TGTGCCAGCAGAGTAAACAGGGGCGGGGACACTGAAGCTTTCTTT.

The V gene is TRBV2, the J gene TRBJ1-5, with TRBD1 matching over 11 bases. This CDR3 has 15 residues. V trimming: 7 bases; J trimming: 7 bases; junction bases outside the gene matches: 9. Germline values: CDR1 SNHLY, CDR2 FYNNEI. Here the CDR3 DNA reads TGTGCCAGCACCGGACAGGGGGCAATAGGACAGCCCCAGCATTTT. Amino acids: CASTGQGAIGQPQHF.

The J gene is TRBJ1-2, the V gene TRBV6-1, with D maybe TRBD1 (5 bases). The CDR3 runs 14 residues. The germline CDR1 and CDR2 sequences are MNHNS and SASEGT. V gave up 4 bases and J gave up 0 bases, with 9 bases separating them. The CDR3 is CASSALGANYGYTF. For the CDR3, the DNA is TGTGCCAGCAGTGCGCTAGGGGCTAACTATGGCTACACCTTC.

J is TRBJ1-6 and V is TRBV27; D unclear. The V and J ends lost 6 bases and 15 bases respectively, with 18 bases between them. This CDR3 is built from 13 residues. Germline CDR1 MNHEY, CDR2 SMNVEV (reference sequence). The CDR3 DNA reads TGTGCCAGCAGACCAGACACACGATTTGACCTCCACTTT. As protein: CASRPDTRFDLHF.

This chain links TRBV7-3 with TRBJ2-3; 12 positions agree with TRBD2. The trim removed 5 bases at V and 3 bases at J, leaving 6 bases unmatched. Germline CDR1 reads SGHTA; CDR2 reads FQGTGA. The CDR3 runs 16 residues. The CDR3 DNA reads as TGTGCCAGCAGCCAGACCGGGACTAGCGGGACAGATACGCAGTATTTT. This codes for CASSQTGTSGTDTQYF.

This clone came up once. The V gene is TRBV9, the J gene TRBJ2-7; 9 nucleotides agree with TRBD1. J gave up 5 bases and V 3 bases, and 12 bases lay outside the gene matches. This CDR3 is built from 16 residues. Germline lookup yields CDR1 SGDLS and CDR2 YYNGEE. In DNA, the CDR3 is TGTGCCAGCAGCGGTTGGGGTGGGACAGGGCTCCACGAGCAGTACTTC. Translating it yields CASSGWGGTGLHEQYF.